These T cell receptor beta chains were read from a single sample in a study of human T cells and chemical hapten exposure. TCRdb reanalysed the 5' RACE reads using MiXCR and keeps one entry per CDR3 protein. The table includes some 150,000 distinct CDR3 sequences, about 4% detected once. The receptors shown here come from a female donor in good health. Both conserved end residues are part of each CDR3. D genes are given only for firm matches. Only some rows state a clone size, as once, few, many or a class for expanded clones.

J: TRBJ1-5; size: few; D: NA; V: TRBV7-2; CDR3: CASSFKGNQPQHF; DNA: TGTGCCAGCAGCTTTAAGGGAAATCAGCCCCAGCATTTT
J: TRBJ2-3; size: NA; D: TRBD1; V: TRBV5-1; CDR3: CASSQTGGKDTQYF; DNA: TGCGCCAGCAGCCAGACAGGGGGTAAGGATACGCAGTATTTT
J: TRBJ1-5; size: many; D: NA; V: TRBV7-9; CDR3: CASSPGVIGNQPQHF; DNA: TGTGCCAGCAGCCCAGGGGTTATTGGCAATCAGCCCCAGCATTTT
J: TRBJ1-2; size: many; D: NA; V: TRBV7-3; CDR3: CASSLGPGTIYGYTF; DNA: TGTGCCAGCAGCTTAGGTCCAGGCACGATCTATGGCTACACCTTC
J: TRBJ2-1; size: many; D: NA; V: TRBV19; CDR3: CASSIRGAVNEQFF; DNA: TGTGCCAGTAGTATCCGGGGGGCCGTCAATGAGCAGTTCTTC
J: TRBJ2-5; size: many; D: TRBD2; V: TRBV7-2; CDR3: CASSLAGSGGFTKTQYF; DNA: TGTGCCAGCAGCTTAGCGGGCAGCGGGGGTTTTACGAAGACCCAGTACTTC
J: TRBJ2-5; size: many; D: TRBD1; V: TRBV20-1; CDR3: CSARDPDRGSGETQYF; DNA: TGCAGTGCTAGAGATCCGGACAGGGGGTCGGGGGAGACCCAGTACTTC
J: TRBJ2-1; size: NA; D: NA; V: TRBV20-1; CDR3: CSARDGASYEQFF; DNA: TGCAGTGCTAGAGACGGGGCTAGCTATGAGCAGTTCTTC
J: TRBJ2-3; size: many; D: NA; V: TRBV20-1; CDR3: CSARAPVRDTQYF; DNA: TGCAGTGCGAGAGCGCCAGTTCGGGATACGCAGTATTTT
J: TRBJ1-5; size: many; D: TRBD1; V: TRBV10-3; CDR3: CAISERTGTLPQHF; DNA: TGTGCCATCAGCGAACGGACAGGGACCCTGCCCCAGCATTTT
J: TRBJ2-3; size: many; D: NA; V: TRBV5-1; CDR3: CASSPAGLPADTQYF; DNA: TGCGCCAGCAGCCCGGCCGGACTCCCAGCAGATACGCAGTATTTT
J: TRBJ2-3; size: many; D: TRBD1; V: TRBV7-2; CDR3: CASSSTGRTDTQYF; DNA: TGTGCCAGCAGCTCGACAGGGCGCACAGATACGCAGTATTTT
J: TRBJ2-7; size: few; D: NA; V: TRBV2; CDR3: CASSDRGVGEQYF; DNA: TGTGCCAGCAGTGACAGGGGGGTCGGGGAGCAGTACTTC
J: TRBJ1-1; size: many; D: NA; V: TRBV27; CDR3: CASSWAGGDTEAFF; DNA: TGTGCCAGCAGCTGGGCAGGCGGGGACACTGAAGCTTTCTTT
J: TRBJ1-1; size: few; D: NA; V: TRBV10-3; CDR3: CAISEIDTEAFF; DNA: TGTGCCATCAGTGAAATCGACACTGAAGCTTTCTTT
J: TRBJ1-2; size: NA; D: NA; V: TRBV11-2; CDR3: CASSPSGLYGYTF; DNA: TGTGCCAGCAGTCCTTCAGGGCTCTATGGCTACACCTTC
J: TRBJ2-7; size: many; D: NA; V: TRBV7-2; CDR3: CASSLALLPGSYEQYF; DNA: TGTGCCAGCAGCTTAGCGCTGCTACCGGGCTCCTACGAGCAGTACTTC
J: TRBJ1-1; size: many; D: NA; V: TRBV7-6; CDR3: CASSLGAGSANTEAFF; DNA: TGTGCCAGCAGCTTAGGGGCCGGATCGGCGAACACTGAAGCTTTCTTT
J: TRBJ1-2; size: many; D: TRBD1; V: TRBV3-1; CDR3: CASSHSARRSRGTGGYTF; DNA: TGTGCCAGCAGCCATTCGGCGCGCCGCTCCAGGGGGACTGGGGGCTACACCTTC
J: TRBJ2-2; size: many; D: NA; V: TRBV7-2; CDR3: CASPNRGFGELFF; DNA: TGTGCCAGCCCAAACCGGGGGTTCGGGGAGCTGTTTTTT
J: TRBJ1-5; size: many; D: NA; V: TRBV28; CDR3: CASRTGTQGGNQPQHF; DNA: TGTGCCAGCAGGACCGGGACCCAAGGAGGCAATCAGCCCCAGCATTTT
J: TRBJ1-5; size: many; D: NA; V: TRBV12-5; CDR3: CASGLDRGRNQPQHF; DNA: TGTGCTAGTGGTTTGGATCGGGGTCGCAATCAGCCCCAGCATTTT
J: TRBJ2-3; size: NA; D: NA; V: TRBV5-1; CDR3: CASSFFGGASTDTQYF; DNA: TGCGCCAGCAGCTTTTTTGGGGGGGCTTCCACAGATACGCAGTATTTT
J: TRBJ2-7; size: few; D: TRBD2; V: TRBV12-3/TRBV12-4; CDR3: CASRNLAGRLEQYF; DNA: TGTGCCAGCAGGAATCTAGCGGGCCGTCTCGAGCAGTACTTC
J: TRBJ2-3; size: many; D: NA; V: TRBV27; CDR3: CASSFAQGGRDTQYF; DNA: TGTGCCAGCAGTTTTGCTCAGGGGGGTCGAGATACGCAGTATTTT
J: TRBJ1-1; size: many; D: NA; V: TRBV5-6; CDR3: CASSPYLSDPRPEAFF; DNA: TGTGCCAGCAGCCCCTACCTTTCCGACCCACGGCCCGAAGCTTTCTTT
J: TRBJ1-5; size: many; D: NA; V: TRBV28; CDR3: CASSSAPQGVSNQPQHF; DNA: TGTGCCAGCAGTTCCGCCCCACAGGGAGTTAGCAATCAGCCCCAGCATTTT
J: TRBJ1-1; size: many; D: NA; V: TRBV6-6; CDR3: CASSSTGLYGENTEAFF; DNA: TGTGCCAGCAGTTCCACCGGACTATACGGGGAAAACACTGAAGCTTTCTTT
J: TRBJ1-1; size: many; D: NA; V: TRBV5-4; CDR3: CASTLGDGKNTEAFF; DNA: TGTGCCAGCACCCTGGGGGACGGAAAGAACACTGAAGCTTTCTTT
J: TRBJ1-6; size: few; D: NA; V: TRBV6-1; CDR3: CASSEVWPLHF; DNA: TGTGCCAGCAGTGAAGTATGGCCCCTCCACTTT
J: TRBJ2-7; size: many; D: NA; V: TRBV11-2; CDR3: CASSATGNEQYF; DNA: TGTGCCAGCAGCGCCACAGGGAACGAGCAGTACTTC
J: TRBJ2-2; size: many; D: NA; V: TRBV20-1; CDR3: CSAGRRSNTGELFF; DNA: TGCAGTGCTGGGAGGAGATCGAACACCGGGGAGCTGTTTTTT
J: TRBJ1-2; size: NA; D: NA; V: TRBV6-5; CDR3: CASSLAGSIYGYTF; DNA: TGTGCCAGCAGTTTAGCAGGATCAATCTATGGCTACACCTTC
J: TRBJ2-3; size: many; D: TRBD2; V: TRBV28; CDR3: CASSLGEAGGITDTQYF; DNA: TGTGCCAGCAGTTTAGGGGAAGCGGGGGGGATCACAGATACGCAGTATTTT
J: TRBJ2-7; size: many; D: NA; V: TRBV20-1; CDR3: CSARVGGGEQYF; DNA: TGCAGTGCTAGAGTGGGGGGCGGGGAGCAGTACTTC
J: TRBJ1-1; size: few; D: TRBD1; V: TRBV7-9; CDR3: CASSSRGRDTEAFF; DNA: TGTGCCAGCAGCTCCAGGGGGCGCGACACTGAAGCTTTCTTT
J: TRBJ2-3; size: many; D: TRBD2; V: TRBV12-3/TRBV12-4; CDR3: CASSLGGTVADTQYF; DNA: TGTGCCAGCAGTTTGGGGGGGACGGTGGCAGATACGCAGTATTTT
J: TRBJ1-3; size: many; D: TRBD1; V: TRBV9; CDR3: CASSASPEDRAGNTIYF; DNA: TGTGCCAGCAGCGCCTCCCCGGAGGACAGGGCTGGAAACACCATATATTTT
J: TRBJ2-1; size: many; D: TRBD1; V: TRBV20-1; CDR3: CSAGGTGDYYNEQFF; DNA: TGCAGTGCAGGCGGGACAGGGGATTACTACAATGAGCAGTTCTTC